The 31 T cell receptor beta chains reported below all come from one sample, sequenced in a study of T cell changes during pregnancy in multiple sclerosis (dated by TCRdb to between 2018 and 2021). The library was produced with the immunoSEQ multiplex PCR assay. The clones in this table, taken by TCRdb from immuneACCESS, are in-frame only. Not every clone is retained; where verified, under half of the shortfall comes from an unresolved V gene, and the cause of the rest is unknown. For this sample there are 52,000 or so clones; about nine tenths appear just once. The top ten constitute around 0.57% of the sample. The sample in question was CD4+ T cells from peripheral blood mononuclear cells, obtained in the first trimester of pregnancy. These receptor sequences come from a female donor with multiple sclerosis, enrolled in a pregnancy study.

J is TRBJ2-7 and V is TRBV28; 8 nucleotides align to TRBD1. In germline, CDR1 is MDHEN, CDR2 SYDVKM. V trimming: 3 bases; J trimming: 2 bases; junction bases outside the gene matches: 12. The CDR3 sequence is 17 residues long. The CDR3 DNA is TGTGCCAGCAGTTTTGAGACAGGGGTTACTACCGCCTACGAGCAGTACTTC. Translating gives CASSFETGVTTAYEQYF.

The V call is TRBV7-3, the J call TRBJ2-3; 8 bases align to TRBD2. Germline lookup yields CDR1 SGHTA and CDR2 FQGTGA. With V trimmed by 6 bases and J by 6 bases, 17 bases remained unmatched. The CDR3 sequence is 17 residues long. The CDR3 is CASSFDPTGLGSDTQYF. CDR3 nucleotide sequence: TGTGCCAGCAGTTTCGATCCCACGGGACTAGGGTCTGATACGCAGTATTTT.

This clone was counted a single time. This chain uses TRBV5-1 with TRBJ2-1, with a possible D match to TRBD2 (5 bases). Germline V gene lookup returns CDR1 SGHRS and CDR2 YFSETQ. The ends were cut back, 4 bases at V and 7 bases at J, with 9 bases in the middle. CDR3 size: 12 residues. The CDR3 DNA reads as TGCGCCAGCAGCACGACGGGAAATGAGCAGTTCTTC. Its translation: CASSTTGNEQFF. The complete variable domain, with remaining parts taken from reference TRBV5-1 and TRBJ2-1, reads KAGVTQTPRYLIKTRGQQVTLSCSPISGHRSVSWYQQTPGQGLQFLFEYFSETQRNKGNFPGRFSGRQFSNSRSEMNVSTLELGDSALYLCASSTTGNEQFFGPGTRLTVL.

The chain links TRBV19 to TRBJ2-6; unclear D gene. This CDR3 is 18 amino acids long. CDR1 is LNHDA and CDR2 is SQIVND in the germline V gene (reference sequence). The V gene lost 5 bases and the J gene lost 1 base, with 18 bases spanning the gap. The CDR3 loop reads CASSLKVTTVSGANVLTF. In DNA, the CDR3 is TGTGCCAGTAGTCTGAAGGTTACGACTGTTTCTGGGGCCAACGTCCTGACTTTC.

This clone appeared once. The rearrangement joins TRBV5-4 to TRBJ2-5, with D maybe TRBD1 (7 bases). CDR3 length: 17 residues. CDR1 SGHNT and CDR2 YYREEE come from the germline V gene (reference sequence). The V end lost 4 bases, the J end lost 5 bases, and 24 bases lay between the germline ends. CDR3 region: CASSRAGGTVLGETQYF. In nucleotides, the CDR3 is TGTGCCAGCAGCCGAGCGGGTGGGACAGTCCTCGGGGAGACCCAGTACTTC.

Details on this clone: This sample also contains other DNA sequences that code for the same CDR3. The CDR3 DNA follows: TGTGCCAGCAGCCCTCCGGAGTACTATGGCTACACCTTC. Its translation: CASSPPEYYGYTF. The J gene is TRBJ1-2, the V gene TRBV28; the D is unclear. Deletions cut 6 bases from V and 3 bases from J, with 11 bases between. The length of the CDR3 is 13 residues. The germline V gene has CDR1 MDHEN and CDR2 SYDVKM.

The chain joins TRBV10-3 to TRBJ2-5; 9 nucleotides line up with TRBD2. CDR1 and CDR2 from the germline V gene are ENHRY and SYGVKD. The trim removed 7 bases at V and 2 bases at J, leaving 5 bases unmatched. This CDR3 has 14 residues. CDR3 nucleotides: TGTGCCATCAAGACTAGCGGTATACAAGAGACCCAGTACTTC. Protein: CAIKTSGIQETQYF.

A single count supports this clone. V usage is TRBV4-3 and J usage is TRBJ1-5; possibly TRBD1 for D (6 bases). The CDR3 runs 15 residues. In germline, CDR1 is LGHNA, CDR2 YSLEER. Deletions cut 0 bases from V and 4 bases from J, with 10 bases between. In DNA form, the CDR3 reads TGCGCCAGCAGCCAAGATGGGGGGGCTAATCAGCCCCAGCATTTT. Encoded protein: CASSQDGGANQPQHF.

This clone was recorded a few times. This chain uses TRBV7-8 with TRBJ2-1; 12 nucleotides align to TRBD2. This CDR3 is 15 amino acids long. After removal of 1 base from V and 15 bases from J, the junction contained 10 bases not matched to a gene. Germline CDR1 and CDR2: SGHVS and FQNEAQ. CDR3 coding DNA: TGTGCCAGCAGCTTAGAGGCTAGCGGGAGGGCCGAGGTGTTCTTC. It translates to CASSLEASGRAEVFF.

The chain joins TRBV9 to TRBJ2-3; D may be TRBD2 (6 bases). The V end lost 2 bases, the J end lost 2 bases, and 15 bases lay between the germline ends. The CDR3 covers 16 residues. Germline loops: CDR1 SGDLS, CDR2 YYNGEE. This CDR3 reads CASSVMAGLSTDTQYF. CDR3 nucleotides: TGTGCCAGCAGCGTGATGGCGGGACTTTCCACAGATACGCAGTATTTT.

This chain connects TRBV30 to TRBJ2-1; 7 bases map to TRBD2. V shed 2 bases and J 11 bases; nucleotides not matched to a gene: 6. Germline-derived CDR1 and CDR2 are GTSNPN and SVGIG (reference sequence). This CDR3 is built from 12 residues. CDR3 coding DNA: TGTGCCTGGAGTATCGAGCGGGGTAAGCAGTTCTTC. Protein sequence: CAWSIERGKQFF.

The chain is built from TRBV19 and TRBJ1-5; D gene ambiguous. The CDR3 loop spans 14 amino acids. Trimming took off 5 bases at V and 2 bases at J, with 10 bases between the two ends. Germline V gives CDR1 LNHDA, CDR2 SQIVND (reference sequence). This CDR3 is CASSATGGNQPQHF. As DNA, the CDR3 is TGTGCCAGTAGTGCGACCGGGGGCAATCAGCCCCAGCATTTT.

The genes are TRBV19 and TRBJ1-1; no clear D gene. The V end lost 3 bases, the J end lost 1 base, and 15 bases lay between the germline ends. The CDR3 runs to 16 residues. Germline assignment: CDR1 LNHDA and CDR2 SQIVND (reference sequence). The chain's CDR3 is CASSIARGSGNTEAFF. CDR3 DNA: TGTGCCAGTAGTATCGCCAGAGGGAGTGGGAACACTGAAGCTTTCTTT. The whole variable domain, filled in from reference TRBV19 and TRBJ1-1, reads DGGITQSPKYLFRKEGQNVTLSCEQNLNHDAMYWYRQDPGQGLRLIYYSQIVNDFQKGDIAEGYSVSREKKESFPLTVTSAQKNPTAFYLCASSIARGSGNTEAFFGQGTRLTVV.

The chain joins TRBV6-5 to TRBJ1-1, with 9 nucleotides matching TRBD1. CDR1 MNHEY and CDR2 SVGAGI come from the germline V gene. V dropped 5 bases and J dropped 2; count of bases not matched to a gene: 6. This CDR3 has 15 residues. The CDR3 sequence is CASSKTGGANTEAFF. CDR3 DNA: TGTGCCAGCAGTAAGACAGGGGGTGCTAACACTGAAGCTTTCTTT.

The chain combines TRBV4-2 with TRBJ2-4; possible D gene TRBD2, 6 bases. The CDR3 runs 14 residues. Germline V gene data show CDR1 as LGHNA and CDR2 as YNFKEQ. Written as DNA, the CDR3 is TGTGCTTCTACGGGCGGGGAAACCAAAAACATTCAGTACTTC. Translation gives CASTGGETKNIQYF.

The V call is TRBV19, the J call TRBJ1-5, with a possible D match to TRBD1 (5 bases). V lost 6 bases to trimming and J lost 0 bases, with 9 bases between them. Germline V gene lookup returns CDR1 LNHDA and CDR2 SQIVND (reference sequence). CDR3 length: 14 amino acids. The chain's CDR3 is CASSGQSSNQPQHF. For the CDR3, the DNA is TGTGCCAGTAGCGGACAATCTAGCAATCAGCCCCAGCATTTT.

The chain joins TRBV27 to TRBJ1-5; TRBD1 agrees at 10 bases. V was clipped by 4 bases and J by 6 bases; unmatched bases: 9. Looked up from germline, CDR1 is MNHEY and CDR2 is SMNVEV (reference sequence). This CDR3 has 16 residues. CDR3 in DNA: TGTGCCAGCAGTTCACAGGACAGGGGGAAGGGTCAGCCCCAGCATTTT. As protein: CASSSQDRGKGQPQHF.

The rearrangement links TRBV2 to TRBJ1-6; D is perhaps TRBD1 (5 bases). Looked up from germline, CDR1 is SNHLY and CDR2 is FYNNEI. This CDR3 is 13 amino acids long. V was clipped by 7 bases and J by 5 bases, with 9 bases between them. The CDR3 DNA is TGTGCCAGCACGGGGGAGGATAATTCACCCCTCCACTTT. Its protein is CASTGEDNSPLHF.

V is TRBV5-1 and J is TRBJ2-1, with D possibly being TRBD2 (5 bases). The CDR3 covers 15 residues. The V end was cut by 2 bases, the J end by 1 base, with 10 bases between. Germline V lookup: CDR1 SGHRS, CDR2 YFSETQ. CDR3 sequence reads: CASSFISGSYNEQFF. The CDR3, as DNA: TGCGCCAGCAGCTTCATATCGGGGTCCTACAATGAGCAGTTCTTC.

The chain combines TRBV5-5 with TRBJ2-7; 8 bases are shared with TRBD2. The length of the CDR3 is 16 residues. CDR1 and CDR2 (germline): SGHKS, YYEKEE (reference sequence). V shed 0 bases and J 7 bases; nucleotides not matched to a gene: 12. The CDR3 spells CASSLDSGAGGFEQYF. Here the CDR3 DNA reads TGTGCCAGCAGCTTGGACTCGGGGGCGGGAGGTTTTGAGCAGTACTTC.

This clone was seen a single time. The V and J genes are TRBV10-3 and TRBJ2-3; TRBD1 might be the D (6 bases). This CDR3 is built from 14 residues. Germline V lookup: CDR1 ENHRY, CDR2 SYGVKD. Trimming pared 7 bases from V and 0 bases from J, leaving 11 bases between. This CDR3 reads CAITGTQSTDTQYF. The CDR3 DNA reads TGTGCCATCACCGGGACACAAAGCACAGATACGCAGTATTTT.

As DNA, the CDR3 is TGTGCCAGCAGCCGCCACAGGGGCTCTTACGAGCAGTACTTC. Its translation: CASSRHRGSYEQYF. The gene calls are TRBV6-5 and TRBJ2-7, with 7 bases fitting TRBD1. V shed 6 bases, J shed 4 bases, and the junction held 9 bases outside the gene matches. The CDR3 runs 14 residues. The germline CDR1 and CDR2 sequences are MNHEY and SVGAGI.

This chain joins TRBV7-3 and TRBJ2-6; 7 positions match TRBD1. Germline loops: CDR1 SGHTA, CDR2 FQGTGA. The V gene end was trimmed by 5 bases and the J gene end by 0 bases; junction bases not matched to a gene: 10. The CDR3 runs 18 residues. The CDR3 DNA reads TGTGCCAGCAGCCAAAGACAGGGATCTGACTCTGGGGCCAACGTCCTGACTTTC. Protein product: CASSQRQGSDSGANVLTF.

J is TRBJ2-7 and V is TRBV5-1; 11 nucleotides agree with TRBD1. The CDR3 has 15 amino acids. J was trimmed by 4 bases and V by 3 bases; bases with no gene match: 6. CDR1 is SGHRS, CDR2 YFSETQ, per germline. The CDR3, as DNA: TGCGCCAGCAGCTCATCCGGGACAGGGGGATACGAGCAGTACTTC. It translates to CASSSSGTGGYEQYF.

The chain uses TRBV6-6 and TRBJ1-3; possible D gene TRBD1, 5 bases. The CDR3 has 15 amino acids. Germline loops: CDR1 MNHNY, CDR2 SVGAGI (reference sequence). Trimming left V 2 bases short and J 1 base short, with 9 bases between. The DNA for the CDR3 is TGTGCCAGCAGTTACGGGGGGGAATCTGGAAACACCATATATTTT. It codes for CASSYGGESGNTIYF.

This chain links TRBV19 with TRBJ2-1; the D gene is possibly TRBD1 (5 bases). The CDR3 extends over 13 amino acids. Germline V gives CDR1 LNHDA, CDR2 SQIVND (reference sequence). The CDR3 DNA is TGTCCCGACCAGGGTAGCTCCTACAATGAGCAGTTCTTC. The encoded protein is CPDQGSSYNEQFF.

This clone appeared once. This rearrangement joins TRBV6-1 to TRBJ2-7; possible D gene TRBD1, 6 bases. Trimming shortened V by 6 bases and J by 3 bases, and 18 bases separated the two germline ends. The CDR3 contains 15 residues. Germline CDR1 is MNHNS and CDR2 is SASEGT. CDR3 region: CASRRGQLNNYEQYF. CDR3 bases: TGTGCCAGCAGGAGAGGACAGCTGAATAACTACGAGCAGTACTTC.

A single count supports this clone. This chain joins TRBV18 and TRBJ1-2, with TRBD1 as a possible D gene (5 bases). The germline gives CDR1 KGHSH, CDR2 LQKENI. The CDR3 contains 15 residues. The ends were cut back, 2 bases at V and 6 bases at J, with 16 bases in the middle. CDR3 region: CASSPSWGTGDGYTF. The CDR3 DNA reads as TGTGCCAGCTCACCAAGTTGGGGAACAGGCGATGGCTACACCTTC.

The chain uses TRBV28 and TRBJ1-6, with D tentatively TRBD1 (5 bases). The germline V and J ends were trimmed by 6 bases and 9 bases, with 12 bases remaining between them. CDR3 length: 13 amino acids. Germline assignment: CDR1 MDHEN and CDR2 SYDVKM. The CDR3 sequence: CASRESTGSPLHF. The CDR3 nucleotides read TGTGCCAGCAGAGAATCTACAGGTTCACCCCTCCACTTT.

This sequence joins TRBV5-4 and TRBJ2-2; 8 bases match TRBD2. In germline, CDR1 is SGHNT, CDR2 YYREEE (reference sequence). This CDR3 contains 16 residues. The V and J ends lost 4 bases and 0 bases, in that order; junction bases with no gene match: 5. The CDR3 region has the DNA TGTGCCAGCAGCATAGGAGCGGGGGCGAACACCGGGGAGCTGTTTTTT. Protein product: CASSIGAGANTGELFF. The full variable domain, in which reference TRBV5-4 and TRBJ2-2 provide the parts outside the CDR3, is ETGVTQSPTHLIKTRGQQVTLRCSSQSGHNTVSWYQQALGQGPQFIFQYYREEENGRGNFPPRFSGLQFPNYSSELNVNALELDDSALYLCASSIGAGANTGELFFGEGSRLTVL.

This chain connects TRBV5-1 to TRBJ1-4, with 9 positions matching TRBD1. Trimming cost V 3 bases and J 7 bases; bases outside gene matches: 4. Germline CDR1 SGHRS, CDR2 YFSETQ. CDR3 length: 14 residues. DNA for the CDR3: TGCGCCAGCAGCTGGGGACAGGGTACTGAAAAACTGTTTTTT. This encodes CASSWGQGTEKLFF.